These 22 T cell receptor beta chains share one sample of origin, sequenced in a study of cytomegalovirus exposure and HLA in healthy donors. The PCR made use of 60 Vbeta and 13 Jbeta primers. TCRdb keeps only in-frame clones here, not all; method: immunoSEQ multiplex PCR. The data contain a few hundred thousand clones, 75% to 85% of them singletons. The specimen was PBMCs. These receptors originate from a girl aged 5-17 years in good health and CMV-seronegative.

This clone was picked up one time. This chain uses TRBV28 with TRBJ1-4; D not certain. The germline V gene encodes CDR1 MDHEN and CDR2 SYDVKM. This CDR3 is 16 amino acids long. Trimming stripped 6 bases from V and 7 bases from J, with 21 bases between. CDR3 nucleotides: TGTGCCAGCAGCCAAGTGTCGCAGTTCAGGTCTGAAAAACTGTTTTTT. This gives the protein CASSQVSQFRSEKLFF.

The rearrangement joins TRBV19 to TRBJ2-3; TRBD2 matches 7 bases. V lost 7 bases, J lost 1 base, and 8 bases stayed unmatched. Germline V gene sequence: CDR1 LNHDA, CDR2 SQIVND (reference sequence). The CDR3 loop spans 15 amino acids. In DNA, the CDR3 is TGTGCCAGTAACCCCGGGCTAGCGGGCACAGATACGCAGTATTTT. This sequence encodes CASNPGLAGTDTQYF.

This chain joins TRBV6-6 and TRBJ2-7, with a possible D match to TRBD2 (6 bases). Trimming shortened V by 4 bases and J by 9 bases, and 22 bases separated the two germline ends. This CDR3 has 15 amino acids. CDR1 is MNHNY, CDR2 SVGAGI, per germline (reference sequence). The CDR3 protein is CASSSGGRNMDAQYF. As DNA, the CDR3 is TGTGCCAGCAGTTCCGGGGGACGCAACATGGACGCGCAGTACTTC.

This chain uses TRBV28 with TRBJ2-7, with D maybe TRBD2 (5 bases). CDR3 size: 13 residues. The germline V gene encodes CDR1 MDHEN and CDR2 SYDVKM. Trimming took 4 bases from V and 0 from J, leaving 7 bases between them. The DNA of the CDR3 is TGTGCCAGCAGTTCTGGGAGCTCCTACGAGCAGTACTTC. Its protein is CASSSGSSYEQYF.

The genes are TRBV5-6 and TRBJ2-7, with 9 bases matching TRBD2. The germline V gene has CDR1 SGHDT and CDR2 YYEEEE. The CDR3 sequence is 15 residues long. V was pared by 1 base and J by 5 bases, with 7 bases of the junction left unmatched. CDR3 DNA sequence: TGTGCCAGCAGCTTGTCTAGCGGGATAACCCACGAGCAGTACTTC. It is translated as CASSLSSGITHEQYF. Full variable domain (rest looked up from reference TRBV5-6 and TRBJ2-7): DAGVTQSPTHLIKTRGQQVTLRCSPKSGHDTVSWYQQALGQGPQFIFQYYEEEERQRGNFPDRFSGHQFPNYSSELNVNALLLGDSALYLCASSLSSGITHEQYFGPGTRLTVT.

The chain recombines TRBV6-6 with TRBJ2-7; 9 bases fit TRBD1. V shed 7 bases and J 4 bases; nucleotides not matched to a gene: 5. From germline, CDR1 is MNHNY and CDR2 SVGAGI (reference sequence). The CDR3 has 13 residues. The CDR3 coding sequence is TGTGCCAGCACCCCGACAGGGGGGTACGAGCAGTACTTC. Amino acid sequence: CASTPTGGYEQYF.

The rearrangement uses TRBV28 and TRBJ1-2; no definite D call. The length of the CDR3 is 11 residues. In germline, CDR1 is MDHEN, CDR2 SYDVKM. Trimming cost V 3 bases and J 8 bases, with 7 bases left between them. As DNA, the CDR3 is TGTGCCAGCAGTTTTTTGCGGGGCTACACCTTC. This translates into CASSFLRGYTF.

A few counts support this clone. The rearrangement joins TRBV7-2 to TRBJ1-1; the D gene is possibly TRBD1 (5 bases). Germline CDR1 reads SGHTA; CDR2 reads FQGNSA. The V end was cut by 0 bases, the J end by 3 bases, with 8 bases between. CDR3 size: 14 residues. CDR3 loop: CASSLAGGYTEAFF. CDR3 DNA: TGTGCCAGCAGCTTAGCTGGGGGGTACACTGAAGCTTTCTTT.

The V call is TRBV6-4, the J call TRBJ2-1; weak D call: TRBD1 (7 bases). This CDR3 has 19 residues. V was clipped by 6 bases and J by 7 bases, with 31 bases between them. The germline V gene encodes CDR1 MRHNA and CDR2 SNTAGT. The CDR3 region has the DNA TGTGCCAGCAGGGGTAGGAAGCCCCAGGGGGTCCTCCGGGGGAATGAGCAGTTCTTC. This gives the protein CASRGRKPQGVLRGNEQFF.

This clone was observed a handful of times. The chain recombines TRBV7-7 with TRBJ2-2; D call uncertain. This CDR3 is built from 13 residues. Trimming left V 3 bases short and J 5 bases short, with 7 bases between. CDR1 and CDR2 from the germline V gene are SSHAT and FNYEAQ (reference sequence). For the CDR3, the DNA is TGTGCCAGCAGCTTGTCCGGGACCGGGGAGCTGTTTTTT. It codes for CASSLSGTGELFF.

The chain uses TRBV6-1 and TRBJ2-2, with 11 positions matching TRBD1. V shed 6 bases, J shed 7 bases, and the junction held 4 bases outside the gene matches. The CDR3 has 14 amino acids. Germline V gene sequence: CDR1 MNHNS, CDR2 SASEGT. CDR3 residues: CASRGTGGSGELFF. The DNA for the CDR3 is TGTGCCAGCAGGGGGACAGGGGGTAGCGGGGAGCTGTTTTTT.

This clone was detected a few times. The V and J genes are TRBV2 and TRBJ2-7; TRBD2 is a possible D gene (6 bases). Between the trimmed V and J ends, which lost 9 bases and 0 bases, there was a span of 24 bases. CDR1 is SNHLY, CDR2 FYNNEI, per germline. The CDR3 totals 17 residues. DNA for the CDR3: TGTGCCAGAGCTAAGGTAGCGGCGTCCTTAACCTCCTACGAGCAGTACTTC. The encoded protein is CARAKVAASLTSYEQYF.

This clone was seen just once. The chain joins TRBV28 to TRBJ2-7; TRBD1 matches 8 bases. The CDR3 sequence is 20 residues long. Trimming removed 2 bases from V and 9 bases from J; junction bases left unmatched: 27. The germline gives CDR1 MDHEN, CDR2 SYDVKM. The chain's CDR3 is CASSLLSYDGTGHYDVGQYF. The DNA for the CDR3 is TGTGCCAGCAGTTTACTAAGTTATGACGGGACAGGTCACTATGATGTGGGGCAGTACTTC.

The rearrangement uses TRBV28 and TRBJ1-3; D may be TRBD1 (5 bases). The CDR3 covers 14 residues. The germline CDR1 and CDR2 sequences are MDHEN and SYDVKM. Between the trimmed V and J ends, which lost 5 bases and 0 bases, there was a span of 8 bases. The CDR3 is CASSIGVSGNTIYF. The CDR3 DNA sequence: TGTGCCAGCAGTATAGGGGTCTCTGGAAACACCATATATTTT.

The V and J genes are TRBV2 and TRBJ1-5, with 11 bases matching TRBD1. The CDR3 has 16 residues. V shed 3 bases and J 5 bases; nucleotides not matched to a gene: 6. CDR1 SNHLY and CDR2 FYNNEI come from the germline V gene. For the CDR3, the DNA is TGTGCCAGCAGTGAGATGGGACAGGGGGGGCATCAGCCCCAGCATTTT. It yields the protein CASSEMGQGGHQPQHF.

This sequence joins TRBV30 and TRBJ2-7; D may be TRBD2 (5 bases). Germline V gene data show CDR1 as GTSNPN and CDR2 as SVGIG (reference sequence). The ends were cut back, 2 bases at V and 2 bases at J, with 10 bases in the middle. The CDR3 has 13 amino acids. The CDR3 reads CAWSRELTYEQYF. The CDR3 DNA reads TGTGCCTGGAGTCGGGAACTAACCTACGAGCAGTACTTC.

This chain joins TRBV7-6 and TRBJ2-2; 10 bases are a match to TRBD1. With 6 bases clipped from V and 3 bases from J, the junction kept 4 bases outside the gene matches. In germline, CDR1 is SGHVS, CDR2 FNYEAQ. The CDR3 spans 15 residues. The CDR3 bases are TGTGCCAGCAGATCGGACAGGGGGGACACCGGGGAGCTGTTTTTT. Protein: CASRSDRGDTGELFF.

This clone was seen a single time. V usage is TRBV11-3 and J usage is TRBJ2-1; 12 bases fit TRBD2. Germline trimming cut 1 base from V and 4 bases from J; bases unmatched to any gene: 14. CDR1 is SGHNT, CDR2 YENEEA, per germline. CDR3 length equals 20 residues. The CDR3, as DNA: TGTGCCAGCAGCTTAGTTCCCCCCTCTAGCGGGAGGGCCTTGTACAATGAGCAGTTCTTC. Translation: CASSLVPPSSGRALYNEQFF.

The chain links TRBV20-1 to TRBJ1-1; D uncertain. CDR1 is DFQATT, CDR2 SNEGSKA, per germline (reference sequence). V shed 8 bases and J shed 3 bases, with 7 bases lying between them. The CDR3 runs to 10 residues. CDR3 in DNA: TGCAGTTCAACGGACACTGAAGCTTTCTTT. Its translation is CSSTDTEAFF.

DNA of the CDR3: TGTGCCAGCAGTCATGACCTAAAAGCGGGGGAGACCCAGTACTTC. This codes for CASSHDLKAGETQYF. The chain links TRBV27 to TRBJ2-5; 7 bases map to TRBD2. From germline, CDR1 is MNHEY and CDR2 SMNVEV (reference sequence). Germline trimming cut 5 bases from V and 5 bases from J; bases unmatched to any gene: 11. The CDR3 extends over 15 amino acids.

The gene calls are TRBV6-4 and TRBJ2-3; perhaps TRBD1 as D (6 bases). Per the germline V gene, CDR1 is MRHNA and CDR2 is SNTAGT. The CDR3 runs to 14 residues. Trimming left V 2 bases short and J 3 bases short, with 9 bases between. CDR3 protein: CASSDGQPTDTQYF. The CDR3 nucleotides read TGTGCCAGCAGTGACGGACAGCCTACAGATACGCAGTATTTT.

The V and J genes are TRBV11-2 and TRBJ2-7, with 7 bases aligning to TRBD1. The germline CDR1 and CDR2 sequences are SGHAT and FQNNGV. The CDR3 spans 14 residues. J gave up 4 bases and V 5 bases, and 8 bases lay outside the gene matches. CDR3 region: CASSGWDRGYEQYF. CDR3 bases: TGTGCCAGCAGCGGCTGGGACAGAGGATACGAGCAGTACTTC.